The clone carrying this T cell receptor beta chain has more than one count but fewer than ten. The data are from a study of blood T cells in healthy people across ages. Primers used in a second PCR of about 7 to 12 cycles were a sample-barcoded 5' primer and a J-beta primer mix. TCRdb independently ran MiXCR on the 5' RACE reads; one entry per CDR3 protein. The table lists 1.5 million to 1.9 million distinct CDR3 sequences, approximately 42% of them singletons, with 4% in the top ten. The CDR3 has 13 amino acids. Trimming cost V 4 bases and J 7 bases; bases outside gene matches: 5. The germline V gene encodes CDR1 SGHRS and CDR2 YFSETQ.

The chain combines TRBV5-1 with TRBJ2-1; 7 bases are a match to TRBD2. Sequencing used blood. The sequence came from a woman between 18 and 29 years old in good health. The DNA for the CDR3 is TGCGCCAGCAGCGTGATGCGGGGGAATGAGCAGTTCTTC. Translation gives CASSVMRGNEQFF. The full variable domain, rest sourced from reference TRBV5-1 and TRBJ2-1, is KAGVTQTPRYLIKTRGQQVTLSCSPISGHRSVSWYQQTPGQGLQFLFEYFSETQRNKGNFPGRFSGRQFSNSRSEMNVSTLELGDSALYLCASSVMRGNEQFFGPGTRLTVL.